The clone carrying this TCR beta chain was picked up a small number of times. As yet, its antigen is unknown. The sample originates from a study of identical twins. Study-wide findings and caveats: Modelling underestimated the level of out-of-frame TCR alpha sharing observed in monozygotic twins. Invariant MAIT and iNKT cells may have partly biased zero-insertion analyses. Cord blood's abundant beta clonotypes had fewer insertions, unlike memory repertoires.

CDR3 length: 16 amino acids. Between the trimmed V and J ends, which lost 4 bases and 0 bases, there was a span of 12 bases. Germline lookup yields CDR1 SEHNR and CDR2 FQNEAQ (reference sequence). TCRdb reprocessed the 5' RACE reads with MiXCR, giving one entry per CDR3 protein. The profile shows about 460,000 distinct CDR3 sequences, approximately 15% of them singletons. In addition, the sample was reused for a study of yellow fever vaccine responses in identical twins.

The gene calls are TRBV7-9 and TRBJ2-2; the D gene is possibly TRBD1 (5 bases). The sequence was obtained from a woman between 18 and 30 years old in good health. The sample taken for sequencing was CD4+ T cells sorted from blood. CDR3 nucleotide sequence: TGTGCCAGCAGCTCCCAGGGTCTAGCGAACACCGGGGAGCTGTTTTTT. Its translation is CASSSQGLANTGELFF.